Listed here is a single TCR beta chain. What it binds is unknown. During the collection period, no donor immune events like infections were recorded. Germline V gene lookup returns CDR1 LNHDA and CDR2 SQIVND (reference sequence). The CDR3 length is 14 residues. V was trimmed by 0 bases and J by 6 bases, leaving 9 bases between them. The data derive from a study of identifying expanded T cells in peripheral blood. Study results and caveats: Variance in clone template counts between approximately two-week samples significantly increased with total template count across all healthy donors.

Repertoires were generated with immunoSEQ multiplex PCR, while TCRdb's copy carries only in-frame clones and drops some. The sample carries fewer than 110,000 clones, roughly 89% recorded once. The sample consisted of blood. This TCR derives from a person aged 18 to 75 in good health. This sequence joins TRBV19 and TRBJ1-5; maybe TRBD1 (5 bases). The CDR3 region is CASSIEAGTQPQHF. The CDR3 region has the DNA TGTGCCAGTAGTATAGAGGCAGGGACTCAGCCCCAGCATTTT.